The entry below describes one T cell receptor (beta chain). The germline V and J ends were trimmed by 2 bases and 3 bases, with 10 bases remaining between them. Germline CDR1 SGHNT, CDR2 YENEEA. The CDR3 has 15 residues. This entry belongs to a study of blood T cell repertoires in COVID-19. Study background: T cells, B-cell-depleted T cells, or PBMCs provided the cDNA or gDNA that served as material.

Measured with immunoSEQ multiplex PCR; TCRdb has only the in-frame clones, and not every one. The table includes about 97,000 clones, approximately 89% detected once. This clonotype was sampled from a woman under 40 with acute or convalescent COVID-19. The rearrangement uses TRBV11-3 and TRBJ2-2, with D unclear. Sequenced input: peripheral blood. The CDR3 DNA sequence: TGTGCCAGCAGCTTACGGTTTGTGGACACCGGGGAGCTGTTTTTT. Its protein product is CASSLRFVDTGELFF.